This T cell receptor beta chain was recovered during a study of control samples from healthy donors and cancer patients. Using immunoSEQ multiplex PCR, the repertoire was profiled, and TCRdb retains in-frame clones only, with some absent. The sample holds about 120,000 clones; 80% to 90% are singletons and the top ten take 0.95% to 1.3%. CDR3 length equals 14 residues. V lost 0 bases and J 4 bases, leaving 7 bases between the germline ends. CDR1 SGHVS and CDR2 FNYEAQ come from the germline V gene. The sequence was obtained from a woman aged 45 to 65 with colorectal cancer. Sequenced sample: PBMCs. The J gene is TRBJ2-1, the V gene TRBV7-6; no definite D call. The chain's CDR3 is CASSLAPVYNEQFF. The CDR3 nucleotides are TGTGCCAGCAGCTTAGCGCCGGTGTACAATGAGCAGTTCTTC.